This T cell receptor beta chain was obtained from a study of CXCR3-negative and CXCR3-positive naive CD8 T cells. Study-wide results and caveats: Memory CD8+ cells had much lower diversity, and both naive subsets had comparably high diversity. TRB CDR3 hydrophobicity was greater in CXCR3-positive naive cells than in CXCR3-negative naive cells. The TRBV-TRBJ usage of naive CXCR3-negative and CXCR3-positive cells was similar, but that of memory cells differed. Upon cryopreservation, CXCR3 expression partially decreased, and most assays used fresh PBMCs.

CD8+ T cell subsets were each sorted in triplicate, a few hundred thousand cells apiece. With regard to this clonotype: Its antigen is unknown.

TRB cDNA libraries were made by UMI-labeled 5' RACE. TCRdb reprocessed the 5' RACE reads and stores each CDR3 protein as one record, lacking DNA. The sample totals 150,000 or so distinct CDR3 sequences. This CDR3 is built from 17 residues. Germline V gene data show CDR1 as LGHNA and CDR2 as YSLEER. The sequence came from a human donor in good health. Some clones in this sample may be carry-over from other donors' samples. The sequenced material came from naive CXCR3+ CD8+ T cells from blood. The subset is: CD45RO-CCR7+CD27+CD95- naive CD8+ T cells expressing CXCR3 (TNR3+). The chain combines TRBV4-3 with TRBJ2-7; absent DNA, TCRdb's TRBD2 call cannot be checked. CDR3 amino acids: CASSHYTRDLDVYEQYF.